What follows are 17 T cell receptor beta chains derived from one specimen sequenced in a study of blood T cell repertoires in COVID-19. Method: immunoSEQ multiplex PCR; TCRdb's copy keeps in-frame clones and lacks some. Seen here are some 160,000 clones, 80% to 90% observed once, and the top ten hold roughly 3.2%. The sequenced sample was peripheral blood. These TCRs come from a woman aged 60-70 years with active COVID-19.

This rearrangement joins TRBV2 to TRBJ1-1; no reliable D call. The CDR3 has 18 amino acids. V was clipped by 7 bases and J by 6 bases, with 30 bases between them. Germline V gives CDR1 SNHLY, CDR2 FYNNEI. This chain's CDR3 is CASMRTFLSRVLGAEAFF. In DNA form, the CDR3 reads TGTGCCAGCATGAGGACGTTTCTATCGAGGGTCCTCGGGGCTGAAGCTTTCTTT. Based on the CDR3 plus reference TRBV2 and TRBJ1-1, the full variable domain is EPEVTQTPSHQVTQMGQEVILRCVPISNHLYFYWYRQILGQKVEFLVSFYNNEISEKSEIFDDQFSVERPDGSNFTLKIRSTKLEDSAMYFCASMRTFLSRVLGAEAFFGQGTRLTVV.

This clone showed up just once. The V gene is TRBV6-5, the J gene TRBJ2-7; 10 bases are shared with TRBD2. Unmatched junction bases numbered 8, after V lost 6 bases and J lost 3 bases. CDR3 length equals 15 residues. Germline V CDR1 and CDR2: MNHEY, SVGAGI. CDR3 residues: CASRLTSGAVYEQYF. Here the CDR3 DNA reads TGTGCCAGCAGACTAACTAGCGGGGCCGTCTACGAGCAGTACTTC.

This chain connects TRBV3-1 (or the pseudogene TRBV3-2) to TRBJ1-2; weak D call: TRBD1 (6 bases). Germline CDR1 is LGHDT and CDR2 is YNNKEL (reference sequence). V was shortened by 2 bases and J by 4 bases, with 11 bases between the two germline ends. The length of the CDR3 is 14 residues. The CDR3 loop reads CASSQRDNRYGYTF. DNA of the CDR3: TGTGCCAGCAGCCAACGGGACAACCGCTATGGCTACACCTTC.

The CDR3 DNA follows: TGTGCCAGCAGCTTATCAGAAGGAAACACCATATATTTT. It yields the protein CASSLSEGNTIYF. The chain joins TRBV7-2 to TRBJ1-3, with D unresolved. V was clipped by 2 bases and J by 4 bases, with 6 bases between them. Germline V gene lookup returns CDR1 SGHTA and CDR2 FQGNSA. The length of the CDR3 is 13 residues.

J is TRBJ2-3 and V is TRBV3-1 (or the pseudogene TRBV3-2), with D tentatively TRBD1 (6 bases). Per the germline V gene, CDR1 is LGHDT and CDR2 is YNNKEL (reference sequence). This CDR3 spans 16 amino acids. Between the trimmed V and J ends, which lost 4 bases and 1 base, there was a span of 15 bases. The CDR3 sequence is CASSPSLGARTDTQYF. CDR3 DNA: TGTGCCAGCAGCCCCTCTCTGGGGGCTCGCACAGATACGCAGTATTTT.

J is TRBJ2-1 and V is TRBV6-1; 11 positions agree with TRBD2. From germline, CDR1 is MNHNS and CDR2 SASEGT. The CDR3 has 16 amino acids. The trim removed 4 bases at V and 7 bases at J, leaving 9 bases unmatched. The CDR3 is CASSVAGGPRGNEQFF. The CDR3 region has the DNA TGTGCCAGCAGTGTAGCGGGAGGGCCGAGAGGTAATGAGCAGTTCTTC.

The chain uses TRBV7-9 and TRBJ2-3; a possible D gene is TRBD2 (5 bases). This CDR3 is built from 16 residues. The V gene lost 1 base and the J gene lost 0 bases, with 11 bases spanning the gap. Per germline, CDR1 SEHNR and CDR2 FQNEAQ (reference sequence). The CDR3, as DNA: TGTGCCAGCAGCTTAGGAGACTACCCTAGCACAGATACGCAGTATTTT. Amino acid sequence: CASSLGDYPSTDTQYF. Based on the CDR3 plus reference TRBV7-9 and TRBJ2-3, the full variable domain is DTGVSQNPRHKITKRGQNVTFRCDPISEHNRLYWYRQTLGQGPEFLTYFQNEAQLEKSRLLSDRFSAERPKGSFSTLEIQRTEQGDSAMYLCASSLGDYPSTDTQYFGPGTRLTVL.

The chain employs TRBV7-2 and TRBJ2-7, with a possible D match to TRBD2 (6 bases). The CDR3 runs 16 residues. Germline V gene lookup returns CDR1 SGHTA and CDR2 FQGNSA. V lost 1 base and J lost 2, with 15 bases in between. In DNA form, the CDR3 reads TGTGCCAGCAGCTTAGTAGGCGCGGGGACGGCCTACGAGCAGTACTTC. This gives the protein CASSLVGAGTAYEQYF. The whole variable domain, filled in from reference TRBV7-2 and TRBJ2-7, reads GAGVSQSPSNKVTEKGKDVELRCDPISGHTALYWYRQSLGQGLEFLIYFQGNSAPDKSGLPSDRFSAERTGGSVSTLTIQRTQQEDSAVYLCASSLVGAGTAYEQYFGPGTRLTVT.

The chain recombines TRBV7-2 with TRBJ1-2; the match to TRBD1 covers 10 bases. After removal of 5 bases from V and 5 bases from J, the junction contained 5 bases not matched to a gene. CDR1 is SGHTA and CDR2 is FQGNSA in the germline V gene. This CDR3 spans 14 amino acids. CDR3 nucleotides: TGTGCCAGCAGCCTGGGACAGGGGCGATATGGCTACACCTTC. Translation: CASSLGQGRYGYTF.

In nucleotides, the CDR3 is TGTGCCAGCAGCGTAGTGGCAGGGGGCAATGAGCAGTTCTTC. As protein: CASSVVAGGNEQFF. V and J are TRBV9 and TRBJ2-1, with TRBD1 identical over 7 bases. Germline CDR1 SGDLS, CDR2 YYNGEE. With 0 bases clipped from V and 6 bases from J, the junction kept 3 bases outside the gene matches. The CDR3 has 14 amino acids.

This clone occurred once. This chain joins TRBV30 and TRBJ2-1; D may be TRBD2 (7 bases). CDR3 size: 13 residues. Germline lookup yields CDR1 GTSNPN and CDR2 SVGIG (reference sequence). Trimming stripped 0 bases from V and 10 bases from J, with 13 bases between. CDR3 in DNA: TGTGCCTGGAGTGTATTGGGAGGGGGGGAGCAGTTCTTC. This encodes CAWSVLGGGEQFF.

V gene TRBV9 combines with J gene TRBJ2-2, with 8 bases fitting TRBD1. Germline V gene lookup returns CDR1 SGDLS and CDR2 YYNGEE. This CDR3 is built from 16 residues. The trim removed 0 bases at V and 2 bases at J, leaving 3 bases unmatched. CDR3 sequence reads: CASSVAGQANTGELFF. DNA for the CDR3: TGTGCCAGCAGCGTAGCGGGACAGGCCAACACCGGGGAGCTGTTTTTT.

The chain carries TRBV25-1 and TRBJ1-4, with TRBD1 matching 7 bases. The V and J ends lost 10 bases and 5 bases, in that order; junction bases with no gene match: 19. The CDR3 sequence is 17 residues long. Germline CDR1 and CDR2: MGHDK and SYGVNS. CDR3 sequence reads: CATATGLDLSVNEKLFF. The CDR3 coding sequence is TGTGCCACCGCGACAGGGTTGGATCTCTCCGTCAATGAAAAACTGTTTTTT.

DNA for the CDR3: TGCGCCAGCAGCCAAGAGGGGATTGTAGCACTAGCGGTGGACTACAATGAGCAGTTCTTC. This encodes CASSQEGIVALAVDYNEQFF. The chain joins TRBV4-1 to TRBJ2-1, with 8 bases matching TRBD2. This CDR3 region has 20 residues. With 0 bases clipped from V and 3 bases from J, the junction kept 16 bases outside the gene matches. The germline V gene has CDR1 MGHRA and CDR2 YSYEKL.

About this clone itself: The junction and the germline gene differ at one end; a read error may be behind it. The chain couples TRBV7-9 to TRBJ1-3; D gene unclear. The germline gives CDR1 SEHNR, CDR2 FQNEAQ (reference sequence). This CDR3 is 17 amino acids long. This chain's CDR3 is CASSLADLTLSGNTIYF. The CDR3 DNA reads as TGTGCCAGCAGCCTAGCCGACTTGACTCTCTCTGGAAACACCATATATTTT.

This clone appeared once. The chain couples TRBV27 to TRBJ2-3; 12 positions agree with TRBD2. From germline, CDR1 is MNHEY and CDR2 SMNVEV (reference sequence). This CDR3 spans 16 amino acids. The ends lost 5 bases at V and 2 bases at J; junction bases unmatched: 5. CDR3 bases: TGTGCCAGCAGTCTCCTAGCGGGAGGGGACACAGATACGCAGTATTTT. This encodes CASSLLAGGDTDTQYF.

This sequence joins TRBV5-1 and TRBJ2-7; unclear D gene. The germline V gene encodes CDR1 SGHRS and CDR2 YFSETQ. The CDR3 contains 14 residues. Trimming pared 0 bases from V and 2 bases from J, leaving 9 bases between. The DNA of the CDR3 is TGCGCCAGCAGCTTGGACTTCATAGCCTACGAGCAGTACTTC. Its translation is CASSLDFIAYEQYF.